This T cell receptor (beta chain) was retrieved from a study of CD8+CD57+ T cells in acquired aplastic anemia. Study-level findings and limits: The number of CD8+ CDR3 sequences shared by patients and controls was twenty-nine.

Remarks on this clonotype: No antigen is known for it. One junction end does not reproduce the germline sequence, and a read error may be involved.

Before being chosen for sequencing, patients had shown CD8+CD57+ cell expansion by flow cytometry. Every one of the patients had aplastic anemia (severe, acquired). Germline loops: CDR1 LNHDA, CDR2 SQIVND (reference sequence). The CDR3 has 16 residues. According to the study, genomic DNA was the template for TCR beta VDJ and CDR3 profiling. TCRdb fed the reads into MiXCR, producing one record per CDR3 protein. The table has roughly 250,000 distinct CDR3 sequences, approximately 79% seen once. The sequenced material came from sorted CD4+, CD8+, or CD8+CD57+ T cells (not recorded which) from PBMCs. The chain couples TRBV19 to TRBJ2-3, with a tentative D call TRBD2 (6 bases). This clonotype originated in a human donor with aplastic anemia. As DNA, the CDR3 is TGTGCCAGTAGTATCCCCCGGACCCGGCGGGGAGAGACCCAGTACTTT. It specifies CASSIPRTRRGETQYF.